This record looks at one T cell receptor beta chain sequence and its context. Its antigen is as yet unknown. Reverse transcription of about 0.5 to 1 ug RNA used random hexamers. Amplification of TCR beta CDR3 by immunoSEQ multiplex PCR spanned 54 Vbeta and 13 Jbeta. TCRdb processed the immunoSEQ multiplex PCR reads anew with MiXCR; each CDR3 protein has one entry. The sample contains more than 200,000 distinct CDR3 sequences, about 94% of which appear only once. CD8+ and CD4+ blood T cells underwent TCR beta sequencing. This CDR3 is 17 amino acids long. Per germline, CDR1 SGHNT and CDR2 YYREEE (reference sequence). The V and J ends lost 3 bases and 3 bases, in that order; junction bases with no gene match: 11. This entry comes from a study of CD8 T cells in Susac syndrome. Study-wide results and caveats: It was acknowledged in the study that the number of individuals who were included in its TCR sequencing and HLA analysis was relatively small.

The J gene is TRBJ2-1, the V gene TRBV5-4; 8 positions match TRBD2. Sequenced material: CD4+ T cells from PBMCs. This clonotype was obtained from a human donor with multiple sclerosis. Here the CDR3 DNA reads TGTGCCAGCAGCTCACCCCCCGGGGGGGGCCTCTACAATGAGCAGTTCTTC. Residues: CASSSPPGGGLYNEQFF.